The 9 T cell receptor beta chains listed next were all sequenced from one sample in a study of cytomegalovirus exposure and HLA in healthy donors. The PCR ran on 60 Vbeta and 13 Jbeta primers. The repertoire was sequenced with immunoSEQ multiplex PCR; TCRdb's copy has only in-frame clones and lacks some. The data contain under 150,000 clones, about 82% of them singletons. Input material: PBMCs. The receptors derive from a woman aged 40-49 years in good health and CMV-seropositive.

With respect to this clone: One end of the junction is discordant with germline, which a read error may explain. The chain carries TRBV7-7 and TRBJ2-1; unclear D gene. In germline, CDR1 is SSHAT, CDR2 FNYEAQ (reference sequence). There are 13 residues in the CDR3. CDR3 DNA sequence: TGTGCTAGCAGCACCAGTCCCTCGAATGAGCAGTTCTTC. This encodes CASSTSPSNEQFF.

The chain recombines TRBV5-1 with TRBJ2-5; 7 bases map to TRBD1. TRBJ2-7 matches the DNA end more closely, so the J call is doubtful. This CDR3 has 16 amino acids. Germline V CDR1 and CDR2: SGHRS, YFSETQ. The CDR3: CASSLAPGTEFYEQYF. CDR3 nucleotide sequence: TGCGCCAGCAGCTTGGCCCCCGGGACAGAATTTTACGAGCAGTACTTC.

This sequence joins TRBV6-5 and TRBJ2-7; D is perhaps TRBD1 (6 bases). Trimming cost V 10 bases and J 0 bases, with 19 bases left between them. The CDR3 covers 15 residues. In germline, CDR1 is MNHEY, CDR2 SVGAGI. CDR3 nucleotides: TGTGCCACGGGACAACCAGACACTTTCTCCTACGAGCAGTACTTC. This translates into CATGQPDTFSYEQYF.

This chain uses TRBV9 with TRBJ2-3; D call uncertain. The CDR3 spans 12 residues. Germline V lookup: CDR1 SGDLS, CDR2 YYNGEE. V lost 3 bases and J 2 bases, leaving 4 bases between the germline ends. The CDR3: CASSAVTDTQYF. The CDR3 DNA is TGTGCCAGCAGCGCGGTCACAGATACGCAGTATTTT.

CDR3 sequence reads: CASSVPLAELQYF. The CDR3 DNA sequence: TGTGCCAGCAGCGTACCACTAGCGGAACTGCAGTATTTT. The chain combines TRBV9 with TRBJ2-3; 8 bases align to TRBD2. Germline V gene lookup returns CDR1 SGDLS and CDR2 YYNGEE. V was pared by 1 base and J by 11 bases, with 6 bases of the junction left unmatched. The CDR3 loop spans 13 amino acids.

CDR3 coding DNA: TGTGCCTGGGAGGGGGGGGAAGGGACCAAAAACATTCAGTACTTC. Amino acid sequence: CAWEGGEGTKNIQYF. The V and J genes are TRBV30 and TRBJ2-4; tentative D call: TRBD2 (7 bases). This CDR3 has 15 amino acids. CDR1 is GTSNPN, CDR2 SVGIG, per germline (reference sequence). V lost 5 bases and J 2 bases, leaving 16 bases between the germline ends.

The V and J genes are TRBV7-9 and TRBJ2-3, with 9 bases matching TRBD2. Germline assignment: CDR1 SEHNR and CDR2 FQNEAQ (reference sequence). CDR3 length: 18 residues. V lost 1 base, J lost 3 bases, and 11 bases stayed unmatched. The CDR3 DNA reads TGTGCCAGCAGCTTAGGAGATAGCGGGAGCCCCGCGACAGATACGCAGTATTTT. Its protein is CASSLGDSGSPATDTQYF.

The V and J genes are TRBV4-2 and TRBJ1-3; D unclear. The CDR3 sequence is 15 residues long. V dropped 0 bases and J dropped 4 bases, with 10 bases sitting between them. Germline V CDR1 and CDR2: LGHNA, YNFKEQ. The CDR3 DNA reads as TGTGCCAGCAGCCAAGACCGAGGGTTAGGAAACACCATATATTTT. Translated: CASSQDRGLGNTIYF.

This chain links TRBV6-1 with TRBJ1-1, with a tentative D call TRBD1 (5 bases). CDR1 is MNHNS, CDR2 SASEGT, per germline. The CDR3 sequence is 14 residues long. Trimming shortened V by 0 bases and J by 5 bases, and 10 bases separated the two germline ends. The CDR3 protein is CASSEAQGWTEAFF. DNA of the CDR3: TGTGCCAGCAGTGAAGCTCAGGGTTGGACTGAAGCTTTCTTT.